A selection of T cell receptor beta chains follows, all from one sample in a study of cytomegalovirus exposure and HLA in healthy donors. Generated by immunoSEQ multiplex PCR, the TCRdb table keeps only in-frame clones and is missing some. The sample yields approximately 220,000 clones, about four fifths seen once. What was sequenced was PBMCs. The source is a man in his thirties or forties in good health and CMV-seronegative. The CDR3 runs from the conserved cysteine through the conserved F or W. Only some rows state a clone size, as once, few, many or a class for expanded clones.

.	TRBV7-9	TRBJ2-1	CASKGVRNEQFF
.	TRBV4-3	TRBJ2-3	CASSQDTKITDTQYF
.	TRBV5-1	TRBJ2-7	CASSLPRLSDEQYF
.	TRBV28	TRBJ2-7	CASSFFSAYEQYF
.	TRBV15	TRBJ1-5	CATSRDSRSNQPQHF
once	TRBV7-2	TRBJ2-2	CASSPARGLPGELFF
.	TRBV4-1	TRBJ2-2	CASSQDRQGAGELFF
.	TRBV2	TRBJ2-3	CASSSGVTDTQYF
few	TRBV28	TRBJ2-7	CASRDRDRATDEQYF
.	TRBV10-2	TRBJ1-4	CASKEIGTGGEKLFF
.	TRBV6-1	TRBJ1-5	CASSALLGANQPQHF
.	TRBV19	TRBJ1-6	CAGRGQVLDNSPLHF
few	TRBV4-1	TRBJ1-2	CASSQDSQTGVYGYTF
.	TRBV7-2	TRBJ2-7	CASSYTLYEQYF
.	TRBV11-1	TRBJ2-7	CASSLIWGSASYEQYF
.	TRBV6-5	TRBJ1-4	CASSYVGSAEKLFF
.	TRBV6-1	TRBJ2-7	CASSGQGWGREQYF
.	TRBV7-9	TRBJ2-5	CASRGTVQETQYF
.	TRBV29-1	TRBJ1-4	CSVGGQGGEKLFF
.	TRBV29-1	TRBJ1-2	CSVDRGGIRHGYTF
.	TRBV9	TRBJ2-5	CASSVGSGTSRETQYF
.	TRBV7-3	TRBJ1-6	CASSLAARGGSPLHF
.	TRBV2	TRBJ1-2	CASSDDPPGVNGYTF
few	TRBV2	TRBJ1-4	CASVRRATNEKLFF
.	TRBV15	TRBJ1-1	CATSNSGLNTEAFF
once	TRBV4-2	TRBJ2-3	CASSQDTLAGGTDTQYF
.	TRBV4-2	TRBJ2-1	CASSRQGSGVSSYNEQFF
.	TRBV2	TRBJ2-7	CASSEDGRGYEQYF
once	TRBV12-5	TRBJ1-5	CASGRISSVFRQPQHF
.	TRBV9	TRBJ2-4	CASSVGLLEGGKNIQYF
.	TRBV7-2	TRBJ1-5	CASSSSNGRNQPQHF
.	TRBV9	TRBJ1-2	CASSVAGTANYGYTF
.	TRBV10-1	TRBJ2-1	CASSLLAGGPNNEQFF